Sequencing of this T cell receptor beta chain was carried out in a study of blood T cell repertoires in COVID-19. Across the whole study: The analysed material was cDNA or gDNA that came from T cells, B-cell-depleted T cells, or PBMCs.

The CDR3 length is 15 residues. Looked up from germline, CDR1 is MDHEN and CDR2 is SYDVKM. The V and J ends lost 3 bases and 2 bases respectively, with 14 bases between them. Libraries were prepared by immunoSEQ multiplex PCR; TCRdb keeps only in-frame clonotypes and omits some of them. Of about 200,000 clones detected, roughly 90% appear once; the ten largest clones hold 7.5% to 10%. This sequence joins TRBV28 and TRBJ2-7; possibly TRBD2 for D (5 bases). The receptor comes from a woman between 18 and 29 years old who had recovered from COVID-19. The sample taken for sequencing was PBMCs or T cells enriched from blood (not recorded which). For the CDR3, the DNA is TGTGCCAGCAGTTTTCGGGGTGCTAGGGCCTACGAGCAGTACTTC. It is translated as CASSFRGARAYEQYF.